These 5 T cell receptor beta chains came from one sample sequenced in a study of T cell repertoires in cytomegalovirus infection. TCRdb reprocessed the reads via MiXCR and lists one record per CDR3 protein. The sample contains 200,000 to 250,000 distinct CDR3 sequences, 38% of which appear only once. These receptors are not linked to any known antigen. Sequenced here: CD8+ T cells from cultured PBMCs, sampled from culture after CMV antigen stimulation. The receptors originated from a human donor in good health (CMV status not recorded). Some clones in this sample may be carry-over from other donors' samples.

V usage is TRBV24-1 and J usage is TRBJ2-5; D may be TRBD1 (6 bases). The CDR3 totals 15 residues. The germline CDR1 and CDR2 sequences are KGHDR and SFDVKD. With 3 bases removed from V and 2 bases from J, the gap between germline ends came to 12 bases. CDR3 residues: CATSDQRTAQETQYF. The CDR3 DNA is TGTGCCACCAGTGATCAACGGACAGCTCAAGAGACCCAGTACTTC.

A few counts support this clonotype. The rearrangement uses TRBV2 and TRBJ1-4, with a tentative D call TRBD1 (6 bases). The V gene lost 6 bases and the J gene lost 4 bases, with 15 bases spanning the gap. Germline-derived CDR1 and CDR2 are SNHLY and FYNNEI. The CDR3 is 15 amino acids. This chain's CDR3 is CASRDGQNLNEKLFF. CDR3 DNA: TGTGCCAGCAGAGATGGACAGAACCTTAATGAAAAACTGTTTTTT.

This clonotype was detected a few times. The chain employs TRBV7-3 and TRBJ2-1; 11 bases fit TRBD2. The CDR3 is 16 amino acids. Germline V gene sequence: CDR1 SGHTA, CDR2 FQGTGA. The V segment lost 5 bases and the J segment 5 bases; nucleotides outside the gene matches: 8. The CDR3 region is CASSPATSGANNEQFF. CDR3 in DNA: TGTGCCAGCAGCCCAGCGACTAGCGGGGCAAACAATGAGCAGTTCTTC.

The chain is built from TRBV27 and TRBJ2-7; D possibly corresponds to TRBD1 (5 bases). V was pared by 6 bases and J by 4 bases, with 13 bases between. The CDR3 has 13 amino acids. Germline lookup yields CDR1 MNHEY and CDR2 SMNVEV (reference sequence). This CDR3 is CASSLTAQYEQYF. DNA for the CDR3: TGTGCCAGCAGCTTGACAGCTCAATACGAGCAGTACTTC.

The chain recombines TRBV11-2 with TRBJ2-7, with 12 nucleotides matching TRBD2. This CDR3 is built from 17 residues. Trimming at V came to 5 bases and at J to 3 bases, leaving 11 bases not matched to a gene. Germline V gene data show CDR1 as SGHAT and CDR2 as FQNNGV. In DNA, the CDR3 is TGTGCCAGCAGCCCGATCAAAGGACTAGCGGGACTCTACGAGCAGTACTTC. Translating it yields CASSPIKGLAGLYEQYF.